This TCR beta chain was recovered during a study of vaccination and CD4 T cells after COVID-19. Findings and caveats of the study: The study found median SARS-CoV-2-reactive clonotypes rising from about 20 to 38, not significantly. Only post-vaccination samples contained a median approximately 85% of the reactive clones in convalescent patients.

Treatment of the sample: 10-day PBMC culture with coronavirus spike peptide pools or control peptides (ViraFEST assay). Expanded clonotypes were found by TCR sequencing after peptide-pool stimulation (ViraFEST). Germline CDR1 MNHEY, CDR2 SVGEGT. With V trimmed by 5 bases and J by 8 bases, 5 bases remained unmatched. The CDR3 loop spans 12 amino acids. Oncomine TCR Beta short-read sequencing was applied to DNA from cultured CD4+ T cells. Someone extracted genomic DNA from cultured CD4+ T cells. TCRdb recomputed calls from the PCR reads with MiXCR, one row per CDR3 protein. Of under 25,000 distinct CDR3 sequences in the sample, less than 55% were seen once. This clonotype was counted between two and nine times. Its antigen is currently unknown.

Sequencing input: cultured CD4+ T cells from blood. This receptor was taken from a human donor with COVID-19. V usage is TRBV6-2 or TRBV6-3 and J usage is TRBJ1-1; 7 bases fit TRBD1. CDR3 loop: CASSPTGIEAFF. As DNA, the CDR3 is TGTGCCAGCAGTCCGACAGGGATCGAAGCTTTCTTT.